Sequencing of this TCR beta chain was carried out in a study of shared clonotypes between healthy human individuals. Study background: Researchers assigned three CD4 naive, three CD4 memory, two CD8 naive and one CD8 memory plate to each donor.

As concerns this clone: Its specificity is not known.

The authors distributed each subset's genomic DNA evenly over several immunoSEQ plates. Assay: immunoSEQ multiplex PCR; the TCRdb copy retains only in-frame clones and omits some. The table records 1.6 million or so clones, roughly 95% of them present only once. The ends were cut back, 5 bases at V and 1 base at J, with 21 bases in the middle. CDR3 length: 19 residues. CDR1 and CDR2 from the germline V gene are SEHNR and FQNEAQ (reference sequence). Study observations and caveats: Sampling covered nothing but blood. Tissue TCR repertoires likely differ from those found in blood. The study's rarefaction showed incomplete sorted-subset sequencing despite large depth.

Sequences were obtained from naive CD4+ T cells sorted from blood. Stated subset: CD45RA+ positively selected. The V gene is TRBV7-9, the J gene TRBJ2-6; D is uncertain. This receptor was obtained from a man younger than 45 in good health. The CDR3 DNA is TGTGCCAGCAGCCAACGTGATGTTGTTTCAGAATCTGGGGCCAACGTCCTGACTTTC. Translated, it gives CASSQRDVVSESGANVLTF.